This T cell receptor beta chain was retrieved from a study of blood T cell repertoires in COVID-19. Participant ages covered about 18 to 89 years across about two dozen US areas. Which cohort a participant joined came from the clinical history participants gave. Cohort 3 recovery required two negative PCRs, clearance, or symptom resolution. Measured with immunoSEQ multiplex PCR; TCRdb has only the in-frame clones, and not every one. The sample lists about 140,000 clones, around 80% occurring once. This CDR3 contains 16 residues. Germline V gives CDR1 MDHEN, CDR2 SYDVKM. The V and J ends lost 7 bases and 0 bases respectively, with 15 bases between them.

The sequence was collected from a woman between 45 and 65 years old who had recovered from COVID-19. The J gene is TRBJ2-2, the V gene TRBV28; D is uncertain. The sample was PBMCs or T cells enriched from blood (not recorded which). The CDR3 reads CASTPSKPPNTGELFF. DNA of the CDR3: TGTGCCAGCACTCCCTCTAAACCTCCGAACACCGGGGAGCTGTTTTTT. Complete variable domain (other parts from reference TRBV28 and TRBJ2-2): DVKVTQSSRYLVKRTGEKVFLECVQDMDHENMFWYRQDPGLGLRLIYFSYDVKMKEKGDIPEGYSVSREKKERFSLILESASTNQTSMYLCASTPSKPPNTGELFFGEGSRLTVL.